This is a list of T cell receptor beta chains from one sample in a study of T cell responses to AZD1222 COVID-19 vaccine. Using immunoSEQ multiplex PCR, the repertoire was profiled, and TCRdb retains in-frame clones only, with some absent. The sample shows about 110,000 clones, approximately 91% of them seen only once. Sequencing was performed on peripheral blood, taken on day 0 of AZD1222 vaccination. The source is an adult in good health. The CDR3 runs from the conserved cysteine through the conserved F or W. A D gene is named only where the DNA matches it firmly. The size field is filled for only some rows; it gives once, few, many or a size class.

15 TRBJ1-4 . TRBV5-1 . CASSLAIGGGEKLFF TGCGCCAGCAGCTTGGCCATCGGGGGAGGTGAAAAACTGTTTTTT
11 TRBJ1-2 . TRBV6-5 . CASTQGYGYTF TGTGCCAGCACTCAGGGCTATGGCTACACCTTC
14 TRBJ1-2 TRBD1 TRBV19 . CATTRGPASRGYTF TGTGCCACCACAAGGGGGCCGGCCTCCAGAGGCTACACCTTC
15 TRBJ1-4 . TRBV6-5 . CASRPGGRANEKLFF TGTGCCAGCAGGCCCGGGGGTCGAGCTAATGAAAAACTGTTTTTT
15 TRBJ2-7 . TRBV6-1 . CASSEGPASYYEQYF TGTGCCAGCAGTGAGGGCCCAGCGTCCTACTACGAGCAGTACTTC
14 TRBJ2-2 . TRBV24-1 . CATRGASNTGELFF TGTGCCACCAGGGGGGCATCGAACACCGGGGAGCTGTTTTTT
13 TRBJ1-2 TRBD1 TRBV2 . CASSERGPGGYTF TGTGCCAGCAGTGAAAGGGGGCCCGGCGGCTACACCTTC
15 TRBJ1-2 TRBD1 TRBV6-4 . CASSVPPTGPYGYTF TGTGCCAGCAGTGTCCCCCCGACAGGGCCCTATGGCTACACCTTC
15 TRBJ1-5 . TRBV20-1 once CSASQSMSFDQPQHF TGCAGTGCTAGTCAGTCAATGAGTTTTGATCAGCCCCAGCATTTT
13 TRBJ2-3 TRBD2 TRBV3-1/TRBV3-2 . CASSLAGEDTQYF TGTGCCAGCAGCCTAGCGGGAGAGGATACGCAGTATTTT
12 TRBJ2-7 . TRBV11-2 . CASSLDRGEQYF TGTGCCAGCAGCTTAGACCGGGGCGAGCAGTACTTC
14 TRBJ1-4 . TRBV10-3 . CAISPLGSGEKLFF TGTGCCATCAGCCCCCTGGGGTCAGGCGAAAAACTGTTTTTT
14 TRBJ2-5 . TRBV10-3 . CAISNSGGEETQYF TGTGCCATCAGCAACTCAGGGGGGGAAGAGACCCAGTACTTC
13 TRBJ1-4 . TRBV4-1 . CASSQLVSEKLFF TGCGCCAGCAGCCAGCTAGTAAGCGAAAAACTGTTTTTT
13 TRBJ1-2 . TRBV15 . CATSFGTYYGYTF TGTGCCACCAGTTTTGGGACATACTATGGCTACACCTTC
13 TRBJ1-5 . TRBV3-1/TRBV3-2 . CASTQESNQPQHF TGTGCCAGCACCCAAGAGAGCAATCAGCCCCAGCATTTT
13 TRBJ1-4 . TRBV30 . CAWGTVGDEKLFF TGTGCCTGGGGGACCGTGGGGGATGAAAAACTGTTTTTT
18 TRBJ1-3 TRBD1 TRBV5-1 few CASRLTAGQGAFGNTIYF TGCGCCAGCCGCTTAACCGCGGGACAGGGGGCTTTTGGAAACACCATATATTTT
12 TRBJ1-3 . TRBV3-1/TRBV3-2 . CASSQARSTIYF TGTGCCAGCAGCCAAGCCCGAAGCACCATATATTTT
11 TRBJ2-7 . TRBV7-9 . CASSLAGLQYF TGTGCCAGCAGCTTAGCTGGGTTGCAGTACTTC